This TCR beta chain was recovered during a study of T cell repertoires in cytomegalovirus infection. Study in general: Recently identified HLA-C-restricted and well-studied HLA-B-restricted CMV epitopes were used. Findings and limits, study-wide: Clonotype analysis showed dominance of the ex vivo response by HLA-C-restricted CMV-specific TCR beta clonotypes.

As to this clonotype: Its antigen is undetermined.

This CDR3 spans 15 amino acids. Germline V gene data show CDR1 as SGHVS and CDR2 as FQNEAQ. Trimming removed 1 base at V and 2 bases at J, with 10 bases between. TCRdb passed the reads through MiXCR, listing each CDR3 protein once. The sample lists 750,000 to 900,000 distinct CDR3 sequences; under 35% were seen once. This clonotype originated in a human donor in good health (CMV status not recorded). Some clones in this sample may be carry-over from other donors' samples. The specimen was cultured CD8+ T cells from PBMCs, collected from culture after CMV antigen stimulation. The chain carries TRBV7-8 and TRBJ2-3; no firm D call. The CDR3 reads CASSLENRNTDTQYF. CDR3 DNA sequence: TGTGCCAGCAGCTTAGAGAACAGAAACACAGATACGCAGTATTTT. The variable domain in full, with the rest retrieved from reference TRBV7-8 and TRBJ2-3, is GAGVSQSPRYKVAKRGQDVALRCDPISGHVSLFWYQQALGQGPEFLTYFQNEAQLDKSGLPSDRFFAERPEGSVSTLKIQRTQQEDSAVYLCASSLENRNTDTQYFGPGTRLTVL.